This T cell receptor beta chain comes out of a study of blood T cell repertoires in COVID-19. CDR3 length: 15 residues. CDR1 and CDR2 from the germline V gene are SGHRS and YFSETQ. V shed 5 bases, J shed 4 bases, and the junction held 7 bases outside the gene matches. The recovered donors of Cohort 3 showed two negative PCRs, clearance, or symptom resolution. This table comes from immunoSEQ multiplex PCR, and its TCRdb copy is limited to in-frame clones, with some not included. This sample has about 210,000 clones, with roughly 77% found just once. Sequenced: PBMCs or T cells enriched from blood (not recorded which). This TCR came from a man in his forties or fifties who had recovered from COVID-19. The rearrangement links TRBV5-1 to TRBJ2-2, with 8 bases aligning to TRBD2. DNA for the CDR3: TGCGCCAGCAGAAGAACTAGCGGAGTCACCGGGGAGCTGTTTTTT. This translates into CASRRTSGVTGELFF.